Reported below is one T cell receptor (beta chain). CDR1 and CDR2 (germline): SGHTS, YDEGEE. Trimming left V 3 bases short and J 1 base short, with 7 bases between. The CDR3 has 13 amino acids. Study members were between 18 and 89 years old and lived in roughly 24 US regions. Authors' data handling: Amplified reference gene primers provided the basis for estimating nucleated cell counts. Profiling relied on immunoSEQ multiplex PCR, and the TCRdb table lists in-frame clones only, not all of them. V and J calls and clone size are those listed in that table; D and trimming were worked out from the DNA. The repertoire consists of 200,000 to 300,000 clones, with approximately 89% occurring once and the leading ten covering 3.5% to 4%. This record comes from a study of blood T cell repertoires in COVID-19. Study-level information: The origin of the acute and convalescent COVID-19 samples was the United States, Italy and Spain. Sources were T cells, B-cell-depleted T cells, or PBMCs; the material itself was cDNA or gDNA.

This rearrangement joins TRBV5-8 to TRBJ1-1; weak D call: TRBD1 (6 bases). This clonotype originated in a woman under 40 with acute COVID-19. Sample: PBMCs or T cells enriched from blood (not recorded which). The CDR3 bases are TGTGCCAGCAGCTGGGGGCCGAACACTGAAGCTTTCTTT. Protein: CASSWGPNTEAFF.